The 6 T cell receptor beta chains below come from one sample, sequenced in a study of blood T cell repertoires in COVID-19. The repertoire was sequenced with immunoSEQ multiplex PCR; TCRdb's copy has only in-frame clones and lacks some. The sample has approximately 240,000 clones; 84% are singletons. Sample: peripheral blood. These receptors originate from a woman between 40 and 55 years old who had recovered from COVID-19.

The chain combines TRBV5-1 with TRBJ1-2, with 7 bases that match TRBD1. V lost 4 bases, J lost 7 bases, and 4 bases stayed unmatched. From germline, CDR1 is SGHRS and CDR2 YFSETQ. The CDR3 extends over 12 amino acids. For the CDR3, the DNA is TGCGCCAGCAGCGCAAACAGGGGTGGCTACACCTTC. Translation gives CASSANRGGYTF.

The gene calls are TRBV12-3 or TRBV12-4 and TRBJ2-7; weak D call: TRBD1 (6 bases). V lost 8 bases, J lost 2 bases, and 13 bases lay in between. The CDR3 covers 13 residues. The CDR3 spells CASRKDRTYEQYF. CDR3 nucleotides: TGTGCCAGCCGGAAAGACAGGACCTACGAGCAGTACTTC.

The J gene is TRBJ1-1, the V gene TRBV5-6, with 7 bases matching TRBD1. The CDR3 is made up of 17 amino acids. CDR1 and CDR2 from the germline V gene are SGHDT and YYEEEE. J lost 11 bases, V lost 6 bases, and 25 bases had no gene match. CDR3 DNA sequence: TGTGCCAGCATCCCGGGAACGTTGACAGGGTGGGGTTCGGTGGCTTTCTTT. Translated, it gives CASIPGTLTGWGSVAFF.

The chain uses TRBV7-2 and TRBJ2-7, with 8 bases lining up with TRBD2. CDR1 and CDR2 (germline): SGHTA, FQGNSA. V lost 5 bases to trimming and J lost 2 bases; unmatched junction nucleotides: 8. This CDR3 contains 15 residues. DNA of the CDR3: TGTGCCAGCAGCCCAGGGACTAGTCCAGCCTACGAGCAGTACTTC. Amino acid sequence: CASSPGTSPAYEQYF.

The chain links TRBV28 to TRBJ1-5; 8 bases are shared with TRBD1. V lost 7 bases and J lost 5; bases outside the gene matches: 7. In germline, CDR1 is MDHEN, CDR2 SYDVKM. This CDR3 has 14 residues. CDR3 amino acids: CASTTGGTYQPQHF. The CDR3 region has the DNA TGTGCCAGCACCACAGGGGGGACGTATCAGCCCCAGCATTTT. The full variable domain, its missing parts supplied by reference TRBV28 and TRBJ1-5, is DVKVTQSSRYLVKRTGEKVFLECVQDMDHENMFWYRQDPGLGLRLIYFSYDVKMKEKGDIPEGYSVSREKKERFSLILESASTNQTSMYLCASTTGGTYQPQHFGDGTRLSIL.

This clone has only one observation. This chain joins TRBV20-1 and TRBJ1-1, with unresolved D. Germline V gene data show CDR1 as DFQATT and CDR2 as SNEGSKA (reference sequence). V was clipped by 3 bases and J by 5 bases, with 7 bases between them. The CDR3 runs 11 residues. The CDR3 nucleotides are TGCAGTGCTAGGCGGCAGACTGAAGCTTTCTTT. This translates into CSARRQTEAFF.